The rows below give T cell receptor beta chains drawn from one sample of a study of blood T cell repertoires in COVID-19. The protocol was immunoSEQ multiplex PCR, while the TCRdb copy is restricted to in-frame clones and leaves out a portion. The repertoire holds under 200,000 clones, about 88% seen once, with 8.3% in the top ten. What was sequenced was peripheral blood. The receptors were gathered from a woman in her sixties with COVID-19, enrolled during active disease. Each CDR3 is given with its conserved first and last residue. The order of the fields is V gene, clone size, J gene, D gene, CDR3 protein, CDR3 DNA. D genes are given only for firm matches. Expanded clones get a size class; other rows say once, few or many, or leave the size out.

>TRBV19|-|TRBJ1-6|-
CASSIPGVGSPLHF
TGTGCCAGTAGTATACCAGGGGTAGGCTCACCCCTCCACTTT
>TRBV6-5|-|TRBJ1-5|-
CASSYPSDRSNQPQHF
TGTGCCAGCAGTTACCCCTCCGACAGGAGCAATCAGCCCCAGCATTTT
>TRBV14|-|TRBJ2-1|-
CASSQDNKGLLYDEQFF
TGTGCCAGCAGCCAAGATAATAAGGGACTCCTCTACGATGAGCAGTTCTTC
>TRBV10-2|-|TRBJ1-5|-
CASSEMARGQPQHF
TGCGCCAGCAGTGAGATGGCCCGCGGGCAGCCCCAGCATTTT
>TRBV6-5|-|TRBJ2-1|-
CASTSPRGNNEQFF
TGTGCCAGCACCTCCCCGCGGGGCAACAATGAGCAGTTCTTC
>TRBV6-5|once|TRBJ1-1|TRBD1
CATSWAGQTVLGEAFF
TGTGCCACCAGTTGGGCGGGACAGACCGTATTGGGTGAAGCTTTCTTT
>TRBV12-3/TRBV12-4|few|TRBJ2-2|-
CASTLRVSGELFF
TGTGCCAGCACCCTACGGGTTAGCGGGGAGCTGTTTTTT
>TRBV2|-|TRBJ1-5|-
CASSDGGLWNQPQHF
TGTGCCAGCAGTGACGGGGGGCTCTGGAATCAGCCCCAGCATTTT
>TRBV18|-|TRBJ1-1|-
CASSHGGFRNTEAFF
TGTGCCAGCTCCCACGGGGGGTTTAGGAACACTGAAGCTTTCTTT
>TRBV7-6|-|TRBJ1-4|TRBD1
CASSPNRAGGEKLFF
TGTGCCAGCAGCCCAAACAGGGCAGGGGGTGAAAAACTGTTTTTT
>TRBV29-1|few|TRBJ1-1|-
CSVTRGTEAFF
TGCAGCGTTACCAGGGGAACTGAAGCTTTCTTT
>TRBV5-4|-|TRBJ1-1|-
CASRVHPVLNTEAFF
TGTGCCAGCAGGGTGCACCCAGTCTTAAACACTGAAGCTTTCTTT
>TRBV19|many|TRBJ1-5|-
CASSIGQVMNQPQHF
TGTGCCAGTAGTATAGGCCAGGTCATGAATCAGCCCCAGCATTTT
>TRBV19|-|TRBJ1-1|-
CACQGQLNTEAFF
TGTGCCTGCCAGGGACAACTTAACACTGAAGCTTTCTTT
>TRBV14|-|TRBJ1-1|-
CASSPYGGSERTEAFF
TGTGCCAGCAGCCCCTACGGGGGATCGGAGAGGACTGAAGCTTTCTTT
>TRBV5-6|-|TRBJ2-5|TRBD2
CASSRKSGSQETQYF
TGTGCCAGCAGCAGGAAGAGCGGGAGCCAAGAGACCCAGTACTTC
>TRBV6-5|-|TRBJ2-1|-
CASSYSARRSYNEQFF
TGTGCCAGCAGTTACTCGGCGCGGAGATCCTACAATGAGCAGTTCTTC
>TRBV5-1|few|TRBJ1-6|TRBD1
CASSLSRDRNSPLHF
TGCGCCAGCAGCCTGTCCCGGGACAGGAATTCACCCCTCCACTTT
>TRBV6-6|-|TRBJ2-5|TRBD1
CASNVGQARETQYF
TGTGCCAGCAATGTAGGACAGGCTCGAGAGACCCAGTACTTC
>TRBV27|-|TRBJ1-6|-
CASSFGRHSYNSPLHF
TGTGCCAGCAGTTTTGGGAGGCACTCCTATAATTCACCCCTCCACTTT
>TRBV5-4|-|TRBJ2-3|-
CASVSAATDTQYF
TGTGCCAGCGTTAGTGCCGCCACAGATACGCAGTATTTT
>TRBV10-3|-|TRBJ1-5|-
CAISESAGPLSNQPQHF
TGTGCCATCAGTGAGAGCGCAGGGCCCCTTAGCAATCAGCCCCAGCATTTT
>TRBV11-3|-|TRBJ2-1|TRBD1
CASSARGTGANKLFF
TGTGCCAGCAGCGCGCGGGGGACAGGGGCTAATAAGTTGTTCTTC
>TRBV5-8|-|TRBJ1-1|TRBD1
CASSPGQINTEAFF
TGTGCCAGCAGCCCGGGACAGATAAACACTGAAGCTTTCTTT
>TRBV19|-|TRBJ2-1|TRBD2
CASTLSSGRIHEQFF
TGTGCCAGTACCCTGTCTAGCGGGAGGATCCATGAGCAGTTCTTC
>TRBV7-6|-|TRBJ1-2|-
CASSLAGAGSPYGYTF
TGTGCCAGCAGCTTAGCCGGGGCGGGGTCCCCCTATGGCTACACCTTC
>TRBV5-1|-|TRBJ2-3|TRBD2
CASSQTSYTDTQYF
TGCGCCAGCAGCCAGACTAGCTACACAGATACGCAGTATTTT
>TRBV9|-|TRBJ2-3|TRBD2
CASSRRGGHIFTDTQYF
TGTGCCAGCAGCAGACGGGGGGGACATATATTCACAGATACGCAGTATTTT
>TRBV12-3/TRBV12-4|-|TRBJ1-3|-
CASNEGGNTIYF
TGTGCCAGTAATGAGGGAGGAAACACCATATATTTT
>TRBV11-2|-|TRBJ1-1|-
CASSLAGSMNTEAFF
TGTGCCAGCAGCTTAGCCGGGAGTATGAACACTGAAGCTTTCTTT
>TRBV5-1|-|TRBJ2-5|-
CASSASFQETQYF
TGCGCCAGCAGCGCTAGCTTCCAAGAGACCCAGTACTTC
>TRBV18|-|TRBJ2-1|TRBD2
CASSPLGLAGGKGNEQFF
TGTGCCAGCTCACCGTTAGGACTAGCGGGAGGGAAAGGAAATGAGCAGTTCTTC
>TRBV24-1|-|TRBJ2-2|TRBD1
CATSERGRSGELFF
TGTGCCACCAGTGAAAGGGGGCGCTCCGGGGAGCTGTTTTTT
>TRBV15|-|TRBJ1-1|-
CATSRGVQGAGEAFF
TGTGCCACCAGCAGAGGGGTTCAAGGGGCCGGGGAAGCTTTCTTT
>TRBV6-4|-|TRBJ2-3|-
CASSDEATDTQYF
TGTGCCAGCAGTGATGAGGCCACAGATACGCAGTATTTT
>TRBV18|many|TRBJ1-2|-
CASSPSDSPGGYTF
TGTGCCAGCTCACCATCGGACAGCCCGGGAGGCTACACCTTC
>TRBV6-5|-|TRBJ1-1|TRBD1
CASSYSGGLTEAFF
TGTGCCAGCAGTTACTCAGGGGGCCTCACTGAAGCTTTCTTT
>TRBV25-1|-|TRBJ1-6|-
CASSPQGYNSPLHF
TGTGCCAGCAGTCCTCAGGGCTATAATTCACCCCTCCACTTT
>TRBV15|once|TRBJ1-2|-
CATSQDRIYGYTF
TGTGCCACCAGCCAAGACAGGATCTATGGCTACACCTTC
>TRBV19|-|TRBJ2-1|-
CASSIGGNDYNEQFF
TGTGCCAGTAGTATAGGCGGGAACGACTACAATGAGCAGTTCTTC
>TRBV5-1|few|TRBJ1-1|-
CASSFGGQQNTEAFF
TGCGCCAGCAGCTTTGGCGGACAGCAGAACACTGAAGCTTTCTTT
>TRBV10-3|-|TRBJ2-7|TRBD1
CAIAGTETYEQYF
TGTGCCATCGCCGGGACAGAGACCTACGAGCAGTACTTC
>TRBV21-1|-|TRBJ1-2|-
CASSKVGPGGGMNGYTF
TGTGCCAGCAGCAAAGTAGGGCCAGGGGGCGGAATGAATGGCTACACCTTC
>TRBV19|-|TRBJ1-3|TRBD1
CASSIGDRGSGNTIYF
TGTGCCAGTAGTATAGGGGACAGGGGATCTGGAAACACCATATATTTT
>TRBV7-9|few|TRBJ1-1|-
CASSSTGLMNTEAFF
TGTGCCAGCAGTAGTACAGGCCTCATGAACACTGAAGCTTTCTTT
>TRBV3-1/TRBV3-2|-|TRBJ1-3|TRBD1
CASSRQGEGNTIYF
TGTGCCAGCAGCCGACAGGGGGAAGGAAACACCATATATTTT
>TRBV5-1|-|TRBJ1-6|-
CASSLGSVYDYNSPLHF
TGCGCCAGCAGCTTGGGATCGGTGTACGACTATAATTCACCCCTCCACTTT
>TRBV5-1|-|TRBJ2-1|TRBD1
CASSSQGTSYNEQFF
TGCGCCAGCAGCTCACAGGGGACCTCCTACAATGAGCAGTTCTTC
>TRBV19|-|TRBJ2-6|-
CASSGPHSGANVLTF
TGTGCCAGTAGTGGCCCTCACTCTGGGGCCAACGTCCTGACTTTC
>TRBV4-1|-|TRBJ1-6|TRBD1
CASSHPGTASSYNSPLHF
TGCGCCAGCAGCCACCCGGGGACAGCGAGCTCCTATAATTCACCCCTCCACTTT
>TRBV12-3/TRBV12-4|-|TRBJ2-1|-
CASRQGSYNEQFF
TGTGCCAGCAGACAGGGCTCCTACAATGAGCAGTTCTTC
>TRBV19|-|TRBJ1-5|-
CASSGGGQPQHF
TGTGCCAGTAGTGGGGGGGGGCAGCCCCAGCATTTT
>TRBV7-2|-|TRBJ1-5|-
CASSSLQGEPQHF
TGTGCCAGCAGCTCCTTACAGGGAGAGCCCCAGCATTTT
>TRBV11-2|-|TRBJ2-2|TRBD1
CASSTSGTVGELFF
TGTGCCAGCAGCACGTCCGGGACAGTCGGGGAGCTGTTTTTT
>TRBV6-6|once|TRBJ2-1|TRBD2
CASNLLAGPNNEQFF
TGTGCCAGCAACTTACTAGCGGGGCCCAACAATGAGCAGTTCTTC
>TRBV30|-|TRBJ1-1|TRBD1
CAWSSQGDGWAFF
TGTGCCTGGAGCAGTCAGGGGGATGGTTGGGCTTTCTTT
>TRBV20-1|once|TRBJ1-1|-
CSVSGNTEAFF
TGCAGTGTATCCGGGAACACTGAAGCTTTCTTT
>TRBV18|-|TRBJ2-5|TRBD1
CASSLGQGETQYF
TGTGCCAGCTCATTAGGACAGGGGGAGACCCAGTACTTC
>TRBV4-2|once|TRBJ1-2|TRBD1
CASSQEGSGQIYGYTF
TGTGCCAGCAGCCAAGAAGGGTCGGGACAGATCTATGGCTACACCTTC